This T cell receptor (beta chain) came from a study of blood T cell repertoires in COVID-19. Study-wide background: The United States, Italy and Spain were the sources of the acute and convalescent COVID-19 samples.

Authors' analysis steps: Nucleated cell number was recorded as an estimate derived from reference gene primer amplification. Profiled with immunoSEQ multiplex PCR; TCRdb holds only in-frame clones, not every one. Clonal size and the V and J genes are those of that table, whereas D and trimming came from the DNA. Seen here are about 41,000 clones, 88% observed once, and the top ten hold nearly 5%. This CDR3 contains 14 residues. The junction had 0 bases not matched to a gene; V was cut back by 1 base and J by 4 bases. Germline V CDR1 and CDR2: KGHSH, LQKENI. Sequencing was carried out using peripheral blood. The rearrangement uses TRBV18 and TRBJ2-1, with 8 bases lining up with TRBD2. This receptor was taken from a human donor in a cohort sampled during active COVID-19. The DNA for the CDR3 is TGTGCCAGCTCACCACTAGCGGGGTACAATGAGCAGTTCTTC. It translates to CASSPLAGYNEQFF.